A single sample gave rise to the 4 T cell receptor beta chains below, sequenced in a study of PD-L1 blockade in urothelial cancer. Generated by immunoSEQ multiplex PCR, the TCRdb table keeps only in-frame clones and is missing some. The data show some 48,000 clones, with approximately 80% seen just once and around 9.1% held by the top ten. Time point indicated: peripheral blood 6 weeks after treatment start. The input for sequencing was PBMCs, taken around atezolizumab (anti-PD-L1) treatment. The receptors shown here come from a man aged 65 to 79 with urothelial cancer.

Here the CDR3 DNA reads TGTGCCTGGAGGCGGGGACGGACCTACTCTGGGGCCAACGTCCTGACTTTC. Residues: CAWRRGRTYSGANVLTF. The rearrangement joins TRBV30 to TRBJ2-6, with a tentative D call TRBD2 (6 bases). The CDR3 length is 17 residues. V was cut by 3 bases and J by 0 bases, with 15 bases left in between. Germline V gene data show CDR1 as GTSNPN and CDR2 as SVGIG (reference sequence). Full variable domain (missing parts from reference TRBV30 and TRBJ2-6): SQTIHQWPATLVQPVGSPLSLECTVEGTSNPNLYWYRQAAGRGLQLLFYSVGIGQISSEVPQNLSASRPQDRQFILSSKKLLLSDSGFYLCAWRRGRTYSGANVLTFGAGSRLTVL.

This clone was counted between two and nine times. The chain couples TRBV6-5 to TRBJ1-3; 8 nucleotides match TRBD1. J gave up 1 base and V 4 bases, and 3 bases lay outside the gene matches. CDR3 length: 15 residues. The V gene's germline CDR1 is MNHEY and CDR2 SVGAGI. This CDR3 reads CASSSQGASGNTIYF. CDR3 bases: TGTGCCAGCAGTTCCCAGGGGGCTTCTGGAAACACCATATATTTT.

V and J are TRBV6-5 and TRBJ2-3; the match to TRBD2 covers 8 bases. Germline assignment: CDR1 MNHEY and CDR2 SVGAGI. The CDR3 runs 12 residues. The chain's CDR3 is CSSGTRGGAQYF. In DNA form, the CDR3 reads TGTTCAAGCGGGACTAGAGGGGGTGCGCAGTATTTT.

In its sample, this clone was seen a few times. The chain employs TRBV7-3 and TRBJ1-1; D is unclear. Trimming removed 3 bases from V and 4 bases from J, with 9 bases in between. The CDR3 is 13 amino acids. Germline V lookup: CDR1 SGHTA, CDR2 FQGTGA. The DNA for the CDR3 is TGTGCCAGCAGCTTTGAACACGTCACTGAAGCTTTCTTT. Translation gives CASSFEHVTEAFF.